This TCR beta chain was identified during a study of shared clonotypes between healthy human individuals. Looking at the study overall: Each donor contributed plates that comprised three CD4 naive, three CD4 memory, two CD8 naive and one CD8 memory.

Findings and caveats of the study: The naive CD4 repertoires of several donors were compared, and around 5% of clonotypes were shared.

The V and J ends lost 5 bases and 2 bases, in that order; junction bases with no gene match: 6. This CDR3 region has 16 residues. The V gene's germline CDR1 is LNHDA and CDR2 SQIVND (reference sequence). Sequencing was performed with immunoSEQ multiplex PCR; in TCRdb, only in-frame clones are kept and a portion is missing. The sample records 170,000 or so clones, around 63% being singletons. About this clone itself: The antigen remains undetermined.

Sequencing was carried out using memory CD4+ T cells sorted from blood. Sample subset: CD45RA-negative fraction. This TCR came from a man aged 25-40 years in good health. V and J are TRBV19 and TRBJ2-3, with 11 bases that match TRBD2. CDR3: CASSFLAGGTTDTQYF. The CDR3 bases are TGTGCCAGTAGTTTCCTAGCGGGAGGAACCACAGATACGCAGTATTTT.